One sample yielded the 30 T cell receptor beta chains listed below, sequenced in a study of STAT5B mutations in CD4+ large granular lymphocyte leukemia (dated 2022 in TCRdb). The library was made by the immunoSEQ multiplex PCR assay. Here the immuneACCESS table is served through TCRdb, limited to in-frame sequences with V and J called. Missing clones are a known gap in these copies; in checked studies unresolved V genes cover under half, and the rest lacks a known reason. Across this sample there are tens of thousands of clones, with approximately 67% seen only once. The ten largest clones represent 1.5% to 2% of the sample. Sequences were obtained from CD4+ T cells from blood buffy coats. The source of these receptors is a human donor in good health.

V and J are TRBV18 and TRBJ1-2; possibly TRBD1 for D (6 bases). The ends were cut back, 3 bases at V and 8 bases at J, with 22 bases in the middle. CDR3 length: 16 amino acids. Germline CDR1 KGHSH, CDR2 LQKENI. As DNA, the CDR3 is TGTGCCAGCTCACCTTCCGCGGGCAGGGGTCAGGGAGGCTACACCTTC. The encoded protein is CASSPSAGRGQGGYTF.

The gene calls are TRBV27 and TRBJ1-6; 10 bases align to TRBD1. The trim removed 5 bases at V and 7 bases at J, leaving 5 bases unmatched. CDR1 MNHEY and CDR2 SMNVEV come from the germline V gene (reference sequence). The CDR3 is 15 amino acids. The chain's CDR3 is CASSGPGQGNSPLHF. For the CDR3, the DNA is TGTGCCAGCAGTGGCCCGGGACAGGGGAATTCACCCCTCCACTTT.

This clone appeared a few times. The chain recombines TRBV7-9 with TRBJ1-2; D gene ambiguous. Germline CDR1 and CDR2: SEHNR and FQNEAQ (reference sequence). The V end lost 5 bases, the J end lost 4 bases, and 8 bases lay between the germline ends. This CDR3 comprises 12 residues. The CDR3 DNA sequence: TGTGCCAGCAGCACTGATTCCTATGGCTACACCTTC. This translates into CASSTDSYGYTF.

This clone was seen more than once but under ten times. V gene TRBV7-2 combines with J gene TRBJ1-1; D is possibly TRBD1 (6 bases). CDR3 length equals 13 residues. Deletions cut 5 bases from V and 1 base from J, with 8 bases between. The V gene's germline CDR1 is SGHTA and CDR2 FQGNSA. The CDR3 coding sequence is TGTGCCAGCAGCGCACAGGGGAACACTGAAGCTTTCTTT. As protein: CASSAQGNTEAFF.

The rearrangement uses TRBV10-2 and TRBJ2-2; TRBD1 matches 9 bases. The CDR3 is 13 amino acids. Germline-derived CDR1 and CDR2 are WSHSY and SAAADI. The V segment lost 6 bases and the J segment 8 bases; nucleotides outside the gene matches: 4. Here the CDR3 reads CASREQGAGELFF. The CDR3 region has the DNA TGCGCCAGCAGAGAACAGGGGGCTGGGGAGCTGTTTTTT.

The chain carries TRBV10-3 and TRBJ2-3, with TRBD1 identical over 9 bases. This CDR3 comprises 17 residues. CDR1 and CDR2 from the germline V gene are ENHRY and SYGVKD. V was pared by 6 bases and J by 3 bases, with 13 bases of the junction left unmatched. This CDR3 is CAIRRSRDRDDTDTQYF. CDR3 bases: TGTGCCATCAGGCGGTCCCGGGACAGGGACGATACAGATACGCAGTATTTT.

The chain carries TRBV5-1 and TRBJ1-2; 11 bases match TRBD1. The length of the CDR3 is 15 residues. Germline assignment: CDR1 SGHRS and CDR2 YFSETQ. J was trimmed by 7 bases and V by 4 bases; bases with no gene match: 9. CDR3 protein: CASSPWTGGTSGYTF. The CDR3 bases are TGCGCCAGCAGCCCCTGGACAGGGGGCACGAGTGGCTACACCTTC. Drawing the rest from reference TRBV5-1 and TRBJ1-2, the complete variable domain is KAGVTQTPRYLIKTRGQQVTLSCSPISGHRSVSWYQQTPGQGLQFLFEYFSETQRNKGNFPGRFSGRQFSNSRSEMNVSTLELGDSALYLCASSPWTGGTSGYTFGSGTRLTVV.

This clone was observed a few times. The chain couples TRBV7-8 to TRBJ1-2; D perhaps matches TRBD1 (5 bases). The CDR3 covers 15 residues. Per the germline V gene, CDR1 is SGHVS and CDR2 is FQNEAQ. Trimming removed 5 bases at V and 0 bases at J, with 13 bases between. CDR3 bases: TGTGCCAGCAGCCCTAATCGGGGGGCTAACTATGGCTACACCTTC. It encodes CASSPNRGANYGYTF.

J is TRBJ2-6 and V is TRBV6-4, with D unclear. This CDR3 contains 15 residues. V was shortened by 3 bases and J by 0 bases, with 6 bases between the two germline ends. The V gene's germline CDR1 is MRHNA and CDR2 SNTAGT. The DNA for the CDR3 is TGTGCCAGCAGTGAAGAGGTCTCTGGGGCCAACGTCCTGACTTTC. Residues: CASSEEVSGANVLTF.

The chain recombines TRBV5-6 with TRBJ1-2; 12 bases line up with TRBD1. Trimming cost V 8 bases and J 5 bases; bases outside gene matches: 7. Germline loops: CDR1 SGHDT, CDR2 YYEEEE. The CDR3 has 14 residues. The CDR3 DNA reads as TGTGCCAGTGGGGGACAGGGGGCTGGGTATGGCTACACCTTC. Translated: CASGGQGAGYGYTF.

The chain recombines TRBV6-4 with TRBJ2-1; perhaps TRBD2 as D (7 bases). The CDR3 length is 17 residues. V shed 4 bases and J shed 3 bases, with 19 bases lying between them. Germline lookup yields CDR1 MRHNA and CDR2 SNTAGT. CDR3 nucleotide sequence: TGTGCCAGCAGTGCTTTTGGGGGGGGACACATCTACAATGAGCAGTTCTTC. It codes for CASSAFGGGHIYNEQFF.

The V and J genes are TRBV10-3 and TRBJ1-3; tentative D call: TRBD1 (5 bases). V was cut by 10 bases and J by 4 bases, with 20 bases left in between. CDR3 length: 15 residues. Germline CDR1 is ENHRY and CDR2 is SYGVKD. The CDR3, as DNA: TGTGCCACCCTCACGGGACCCCAAAAAGGAAACACCATATATTTT. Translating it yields CATLTGPQKGNTIYF.

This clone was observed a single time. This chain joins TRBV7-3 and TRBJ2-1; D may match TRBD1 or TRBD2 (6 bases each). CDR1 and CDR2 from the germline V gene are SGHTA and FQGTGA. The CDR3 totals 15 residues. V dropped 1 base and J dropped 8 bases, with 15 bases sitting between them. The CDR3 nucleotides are TGTGCCAGCAGCTTAAGTTCGGGGGCTAGGGATGAGCAGTTCTTC. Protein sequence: CASSLSSGARDEQFF.

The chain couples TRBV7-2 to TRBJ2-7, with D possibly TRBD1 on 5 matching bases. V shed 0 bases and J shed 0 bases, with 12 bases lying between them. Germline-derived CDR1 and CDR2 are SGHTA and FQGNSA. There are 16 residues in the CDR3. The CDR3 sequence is CASSLAPGITSYEQYF. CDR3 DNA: TGTGCCAGCAGCTTAGCCCCAGGGATAACCTCCTACGAGCAGTACTTC.

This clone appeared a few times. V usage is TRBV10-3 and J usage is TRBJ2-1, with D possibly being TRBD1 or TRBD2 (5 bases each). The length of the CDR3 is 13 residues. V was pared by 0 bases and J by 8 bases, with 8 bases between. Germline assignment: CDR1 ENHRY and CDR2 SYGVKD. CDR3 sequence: CAISESGVDEQFF. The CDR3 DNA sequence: TGTGCCATCAGTGAGTCGGGGGTCGATGAGCAGTTCTTC.

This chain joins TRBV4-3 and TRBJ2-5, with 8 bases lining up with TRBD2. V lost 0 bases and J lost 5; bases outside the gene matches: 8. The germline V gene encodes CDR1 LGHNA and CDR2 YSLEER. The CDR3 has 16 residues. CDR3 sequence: CASSQDWAGGRETQYF. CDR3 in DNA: TGCGCCAGCAGCCAAGATTGGGCGGGGGGTAGGGAGACCCAGTACTTC.

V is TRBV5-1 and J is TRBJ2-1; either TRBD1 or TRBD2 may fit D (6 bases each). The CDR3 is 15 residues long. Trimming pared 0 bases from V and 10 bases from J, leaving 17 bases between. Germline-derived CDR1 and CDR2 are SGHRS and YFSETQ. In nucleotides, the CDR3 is TGCGCCAGCAGCTTGGGGGGGCCCCCGGCGGGGGAGCAGTTCTTC. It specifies CASSLGGPPAGEQFF.

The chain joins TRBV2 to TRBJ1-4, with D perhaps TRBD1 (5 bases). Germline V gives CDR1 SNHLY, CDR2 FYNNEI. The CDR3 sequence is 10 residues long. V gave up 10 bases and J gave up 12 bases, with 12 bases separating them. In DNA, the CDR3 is TGTGCCACCCGACGGGGGGAACTGTTTTTT. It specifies CATRRGELFF.

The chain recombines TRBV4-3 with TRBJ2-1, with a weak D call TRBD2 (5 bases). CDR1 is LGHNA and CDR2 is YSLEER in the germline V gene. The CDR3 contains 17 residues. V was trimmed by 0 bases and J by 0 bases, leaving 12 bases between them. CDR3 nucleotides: TGCGCCAGCAGCCAAGATGAGGGCACGAGCTCCTACAATGAGCAGTTCTTC. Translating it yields CASSQDEGTSSYNEQFF.

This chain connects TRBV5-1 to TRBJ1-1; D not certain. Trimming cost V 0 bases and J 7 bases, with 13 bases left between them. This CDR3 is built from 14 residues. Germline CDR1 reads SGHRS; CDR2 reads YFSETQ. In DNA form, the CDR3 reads TGCGCCAGCAGCTTGGGGCAGGAGAACGGTGAAGCTTTCTTT. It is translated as CASSLGQENGEAFF.

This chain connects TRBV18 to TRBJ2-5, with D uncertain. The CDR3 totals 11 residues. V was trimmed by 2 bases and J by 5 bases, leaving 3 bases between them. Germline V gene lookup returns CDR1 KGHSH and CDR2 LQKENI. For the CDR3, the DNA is TGTGCCAGCTCACCAGGGGAGACCCAGTACTTC. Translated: CASSPGETQYF.

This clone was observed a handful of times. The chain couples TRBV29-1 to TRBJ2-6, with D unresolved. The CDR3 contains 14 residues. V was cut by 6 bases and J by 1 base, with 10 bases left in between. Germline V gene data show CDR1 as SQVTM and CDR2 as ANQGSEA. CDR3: CSVRSLSGANVLTF. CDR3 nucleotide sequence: TGCAGCGTGAGGTCCCTATCTGGGGCCAACGTCCTGACTTTC.

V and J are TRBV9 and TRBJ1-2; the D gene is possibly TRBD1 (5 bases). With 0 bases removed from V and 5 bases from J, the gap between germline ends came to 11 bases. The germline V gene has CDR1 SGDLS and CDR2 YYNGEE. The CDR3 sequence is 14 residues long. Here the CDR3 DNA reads TGTGCCAGCAGCGTAGACGGCGGGGCGTATGGCTACACCTTC. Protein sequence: CASSVDGGAYGYTF.

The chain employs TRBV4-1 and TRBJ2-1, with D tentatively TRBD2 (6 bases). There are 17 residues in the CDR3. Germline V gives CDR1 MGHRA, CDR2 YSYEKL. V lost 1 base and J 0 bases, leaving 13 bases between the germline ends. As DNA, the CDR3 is TGCGCCAGCAGCCAAGGGGAGGTGGGGGGCTCCTACAATGAGCAGTTCTTC. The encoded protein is CASSQGEVGGSYNEQFF.

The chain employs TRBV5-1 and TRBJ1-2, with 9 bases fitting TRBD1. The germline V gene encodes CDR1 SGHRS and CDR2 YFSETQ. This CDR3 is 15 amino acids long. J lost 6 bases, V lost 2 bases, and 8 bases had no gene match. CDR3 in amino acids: CASSLDTGGADGYTF. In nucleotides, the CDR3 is TGCGCCAGCAGCTTAGATACAGGGGGCGCGGATGGCTACACCTTC.

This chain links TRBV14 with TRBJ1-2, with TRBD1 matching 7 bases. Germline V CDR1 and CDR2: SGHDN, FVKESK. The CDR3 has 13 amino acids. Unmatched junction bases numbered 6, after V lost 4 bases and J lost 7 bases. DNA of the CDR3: TGTGCCAGCAGCCCGACAGGGACGGGTGGCTACACCTTC. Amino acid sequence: CASSPTGTGGYTF.

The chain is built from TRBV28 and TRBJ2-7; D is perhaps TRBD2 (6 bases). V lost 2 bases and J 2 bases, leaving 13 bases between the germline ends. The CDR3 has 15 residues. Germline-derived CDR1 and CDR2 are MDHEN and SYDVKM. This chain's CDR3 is CASSLGPGGAYEQYF. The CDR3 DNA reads TGTGCCAGCAGTTTAGGCCCCGGGGGTGCCTACGAGCAGTACTTC. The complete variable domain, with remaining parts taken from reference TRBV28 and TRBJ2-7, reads DVKVTQSSRYLVKRTGEKVFLECVQDMDHENMFWYRQDPGLGLRLIYFSYDVKMKEKGDIPEGYSVSREKKERFSLILESASTNQTSMYLCASSLGPGGAYEQYFGPGTRLTVT.

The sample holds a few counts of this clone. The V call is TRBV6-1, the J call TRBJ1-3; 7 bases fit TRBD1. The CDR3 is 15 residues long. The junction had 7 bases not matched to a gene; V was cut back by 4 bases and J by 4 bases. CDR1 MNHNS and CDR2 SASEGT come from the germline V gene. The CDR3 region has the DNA TGTGCCAGCAGTGCTAGGACAGGAGAAGGAAACACCATATATTTT. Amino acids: CASSARTGEGNTIYF.

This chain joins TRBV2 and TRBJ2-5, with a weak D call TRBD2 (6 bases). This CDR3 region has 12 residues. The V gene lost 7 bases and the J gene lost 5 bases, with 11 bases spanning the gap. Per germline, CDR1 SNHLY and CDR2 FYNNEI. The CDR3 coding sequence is TGTGCCAGCAAACTAGCTGGGGAGACCCAGTACTTC. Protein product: CASKLAGETQYF.

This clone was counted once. Written as DNA, the CDR3 is TGCGCCAGCAGCTTGGCAACCTTCTCTGGGGCCAACGTCCTGACTTTC. Its protein product is CASSLATFSGANVLTF. The chain links TRBV5-1 to TRBJ2-6; D remains unclear. The CDR3 extends over 16 amino acids. Germline assignment: CDR1 SGHRS and CDR2 YFSETQ. The V and J ends lost 0 bases and 0 bases respectively, with 7 bases between them.